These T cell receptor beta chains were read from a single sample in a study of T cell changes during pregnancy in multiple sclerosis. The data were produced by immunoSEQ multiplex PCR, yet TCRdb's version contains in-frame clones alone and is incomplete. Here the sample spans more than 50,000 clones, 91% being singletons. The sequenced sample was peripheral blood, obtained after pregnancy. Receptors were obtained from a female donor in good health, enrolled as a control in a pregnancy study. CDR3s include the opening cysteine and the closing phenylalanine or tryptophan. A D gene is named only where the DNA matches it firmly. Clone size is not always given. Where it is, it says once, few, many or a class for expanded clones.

cdr3_nt: TGTGCCAGTAGTAGACAGGCCAGTCAGCCCCAGCATTTT; cdr3_aa: CASSRQASQPQHF; j_call: TRBJ1-5; clone_size: NA; d_call: NA; v_call: TRBV19
cdr3_nt: TGTGCCAGCAGTTTAGAGACAGCTGATAATTCACCCCTCCACTTT; cdr3_aa: CASSLETADNSPLHF; j_call: TRBJ1-6; clone_size: few; d_call: NA; v_call: TRBV6-1
cdr3_nt: TGTGCCAGCAGCCCCAGGACAGGGAGCTCCTACGAGCAGTACTTC; cdr3_aa: CASSPRTGSSYEQYF; j_call: TRBJ2-7; clone_size: NA; d_call: TRBD1; v_call: TRBV9
cdr3_nt: TGTGCCAGCAGGCTAGCAGGAGCCCGGGATACGCAGTATTTT; cdr3_aa: CASRLAGARDTQYF; j_call: TRBJ2-3; clone_size: NA; d_call: NA; v_call: TRBV2
cdr3_nt: TGTGCCAGCAGCTTCAGGACAGCCTCTGAAGCTTTCTTT; cdr3_aa: CASSFRTASEAFF; j_call: TRBJ1-1; clone_size: NA; d_call: NA; v_call: TRBV11-2
cdr3_nt: TGTGCCAGTATACGGGGGACAGGGTGGAGCAATCAGCCCCAGCATTTT; cdr3_aa: CASIRGTGWSNQPQHF; j_call: TRBJ1-5; clone_size: NA; d_call: TRBD1; v_call: TRBV19
cdr3_nt: TGTGCCAGCAGCTCGGGACATCGGTATGGCTACACCTTC; cdr3_aa: CASSSGHRYGYTF; j_call: TRBJ1-2; clone_size: NA; d_call: NA; v_call: TRBV5-4
cdr3_nt: TGCAGCGTAGGGACAGGATCGAGCACAGATACGCAGTATTTT; cdr3_aa: CSVGTGSSTDTQYF; j_call: TRBJ2-3; clone_size: NA; d_call: TRBD1; v_call: TRBV29-1
cdr3_nt: TGCGCCAGCAGCTTGGGGGGAGGCGGCCAAGAGACCCAGTACTTC; cdr3_aa: CASSLGGGGQETQYF; j_call: TRBJ2-5; clone_size: NA; d_call: NA; v_call: TRBV5-1
cdr3_nt: TGTGCCAGCAGCCCCCAGCGGGAGAGTGTAGATACGCAGTATTTT; cdr3_aa: CASSPQRESVDTQYF; j_call: TRBJ2-3; clone_size: NA; d_call: TRBD2; v_call: TRBV5-4
cdr3_nt: TGTGCCACCAGACCGACTAGCGACTACAATGAGCAGTTCTTC; cdr3_aa: CATRPTSDYNEQFF; j_call: TRBJ2-1; clone_size: NA; d_call: TRBD2; v_call: TRBV15
cdr3_nt: TGTGCCAGCAGTGACTTAACTAGCGGGGGGGCGAATGAGCAGTTCTTC; cdr3_aa: CASSDLTSGGANEQFF; j_call: TRBJ2-1; clone_size: few; d_call: TRBD2; v_call: TRBV6-4
cdr3_nt: TGTGCCAGCAGCTCATTAGCTCAGGGGATCTCTGGGGCCAACGTCCTGACTTTC; cdr3_aa: CASSSLAQGISGANVLTF; j_call: TRBJ2-6; clone_size: NA; d_call: NA; v_call: TRBV5-6
cdr3_nt: TGTGCCAGCAGTTTGGGCAGCCAGGGCTACACCTTC; cdr3_aa: CASSLGSQGYTF; j_call: TRBJ1-2; clone_size: NA; d_call: NA; v_call: TRBV28
cdr3_nt: TGTGCCTGGAGTGTACAACAGGGGGCTGCGGCTTTCTTT; cdr3_aa: CAWSVQQGAAAFF; j_call: TRBJ1-1; clone_size: few; d_call: TRBD1; v_call: TRBV30
cdr3_nt: TGTGCCAGCAGCGCGGGGGGAGGGCAGGGAGGGTATGGCTACACCTTC; cdr3_aa: CASSAGGGQGGYGYTF; j_call: TRBJ1-2; clone_size: NA; d_call: NA; v_call: TRBV9
cdr3_nt: TGTGCCAGCAGTTCGACAGGGGGCAGGACCGGGGAGCTGTTTTTT; cdr3_aa: CASSSTGGRTGELFF; j_call: TRBJ2-2; clone_size: once; d_call: TRBD1; v_call: TRBV2
cdr3_nt: TGTGCCAGCAGTCCCTTGGGACAGGGGGTAGGGGAGCTGTTTTTT; cdr3_aa: CASSPLGQGVGELFF; j_call: TRBJ2-2; clone_size: NA; d_call: TRBD1; v_call: TRBV5-6
cdr3_nt: TGTGCCAGCAGCCAAAGGACTAGCGGGAGCAACCTCGCCGCCGATGAGCAGTTCTTC; cdr3_aa: CASSQRTSGSNLAADEQFF; j_call: TRBJ2-1; clone_size: NA; d_call: TRBD2; v_call: TRBV4-2
cdr3_nt: TGTGCCAGCAGTCGACAGGGGAGGTACTCTGGGGCCAACGTCCTGACTTTC; cdr3_aa: CASSRQGRYSGANVLTF; j_call: TRBJ2-6; clone_size: NA; d_call: TRBD1; v_call: TRBV27